One and the same sample provided the 14 T cell receptor beta chains below, sequenced in a study of blood T cell repertoires in COVID-19. The method was immunoSEQ multiplex PCR; TCRdb's version includes in-frame clones alone and lacks a portion of them. The sample contains about 200,000 clones, 75% to 85% of which appear only once. Sequencing was done on a sample of PBMCs or T cells enriched from blood (not recorded which). The receptors were gathered from a woman in her forties with acute COVID-19.

The DNA of the CDR3 is TGTGCCAGCAGTGCAACCGGGGTGGTGGCTTTCTTT. It is translated as CASSATGVVAFF. This rearrangement joins TRBV28 to TRBJ1-1, with D unresolved. V was shortened by 5 bases and J by 11 bases, with 15 bases between the two germline ends. The CDR3 loop spans 12 amino acids. Per germline, CDR1 MDHEN and CDR2 SYDVKM.

V is TRBV5-4 and J is TRBJ1-4; 12 bases align to TRBD1. Per the germline V gene, CDR1 is SGHNT and CDR2 is YYREEE (reference sequence). The CDR3 runs 16 residues. Trimming cost V 6 bases and J 8 bases; bases outside gene matches: 11. CDR3 region: CASTNSGDRGREKLFF. The CDR3 DNA is TGTGCCAGCACCAATTCGGGGGACAGGGGGCGGGAAAAACTGTTTTTT.

As for this clone: The sample carries other DNA sequences with the same CDR3. The chain carries TRBV18 and TRBJ1-4; maybe TRBD1 (6 bases). Germline CDR1 is KGHSH and CDR2 is LQKENI. V lost 2 bases and J lost 5, with 9 bases in between. The length of the CDR3 is 14 residues. The CDR3 here is CASSPGQGNEKLFF. DNA of the CDR3: TGTGCCAGCTCACCAGGGCAGGGGAATGAAAAACTGTTTTTT. The full variable domain, with the rest looked up from reference TRBV18 and TRBJ1-4, is NAGVMQNPRHLVRRRGQEARLRCSPMKGHSHVYWYRQLPEEGLKFMVYLQKENIIDESGMPKERFSAEFPKEGPSILRIQQVVRGDSAAYFCASSPGQGNEKLFFGSGTQLSVL.

The genes are TRBV28 and TRBJ1-6; TRBD1 is a possible D gene (5 bases). CDR1 and CDR2 from the germline V gene are MDHEN and SYDVKM. V lost 6 bases and J 10 bases, leaving 13 bases between the germline ends. The CDR3 has 13 residues. CDR3 nucleotides: TGTGCCAGCAGGCGGGACCCGGGGTCACCCCTCCACTTT. It encodes CASRRDPGSPLHF.

The V and J genes are TRBV28 and TRBJ1-2; 8 bases match TRBD1. Germline lookup yields CDR1 MDHEN and CDR2 SYDVKM. Trimming took 5 bases from V and 6 from J; bases not matched to a gene: 8. The CDR3 contains 14 residues. CDR3 amino acids: CASSASDRADGYTF. As DNA, the CDR3 is TGTGCCAGCAGTGCCTCGGACAGGGCGGATGGCTACACCTTC.

The chain links TRBV5-1 to TRBJ2-3; a weak D match, TRBD1 (6 bases). CDR3 length: 16 amino acids. Trimming removed 4 bases at V and 1 base at J, with 16 bases between. Germline CDR1 and CDR2: SGHRS and YFSETQ. CDR3 loop: CASSPGQHRGTDTQYF. CDR3 nucleotide sequence: TGCGCCAGCAGCCCAGGACAGCATCGGGGCACAGATACGCAGTATTTT. The complete variable domain, with remaining parts taken from reference TRBV5-1 and TRBJ2-3, reads KAGVTQTPRYLIKTRGQQVTLSCSPISGHRSVSWYQQTPGQGLQFLFEYFSETQRNKGNFPGRFSGRQFSNSRSEMNVSTLELGDSALYLCASSPGQHRGTDTQYFGPGTRLTVL.

This clone was seen once. The chain uses TRBV10-3 and TRBJ1-2, with 10 nucleotides matching TRBD1. The CDR3 length is 15 residues. Trimming at V came to 3 bases and at J to 7 bases, leaving 8 bases not matched to a gene. CDR1 ENHRY and CDR2 SYGVKD come from the germline V gene. The DNA for the CDR3 is TGTGCCATCAGTGACCCGGGACAGGGGTTTAGTGGCTACACCTTC. Its protein is CAISDPGQGFSGYTF.

This chain links TRBV28 with TRBJ2-7; TRBD1 matches at 10 bases. The germline CDR1 and CDR2 sequences are MDHEN and SYDVKM. This CDR3 is built from 16 residues. J gave up 4 bases and V 6 bases, and 12 bases lay outside the gene matches. In DNA, the CDR3 is TGTGCCAGCAGAGCTGAATTCGGGACAGGGGTTTACGAGCAGTACTTC. This sequence encodes CASRAEFGTGVYEQYF.

The chain recombines TRBV5-8 with TRBJ2-5; D not resolved. The CDR3 runs 13 residues. The V gene lost 5 bases and the J gene lost 1 base, with 9 bases spanning the gap. Looked up from germline, CDR1 is SGHTS and CDR2 is YDEGEE. CDR3 nucleotide sequence: TGTGCCAGCAGACATTTTCCCCAAGAGACCCAGTACTTC. Its protein product is CASRHFPQETQYF.

The chain joins TRBV6-5 to TRBJ2-7; perhaps TRBD1 as D (5 bases). Deletions cut 6 bases from V and 3 bases from J, with 6 bases between. Looked up from germline, CDR1 is MNHEY and CDR2 is SVGAGI. The CDR3 runs to 11 residues. The DNA for the CDR3 is TGTGCCAGCAGGGGGCTCTACGAGCAGTACTTC. Translated: CASRGLYEQYF.

This clone occurred a few times. The V call is TRBV19, the J call TRBJ1-3; no reliable D call. The CDR3 loop spans 15 amino acids. Trimming left V 3 bases short and J 1 base short, with 10 bases between. CDR1 LNHDA and CDR2 SQIVND come from the germline V gene (reference sequence). In DNA, the CDR3 is TGTGCCAGTAGTATTGGCGCAGGTTCTGGAAACACCATATATTTT. Its protein product is CASSIGAGSGNTIYF.

V is TRBV5-6 and J is TRBJ1-6, with 9 bases lining up with TRBD1. The J segment lost 6 bases and the V segment lost 0 bases, leaving 1 base of the junction unmatched. The germline V gene encodes CDR1 SGHDT and CDR2 YYEEEE. This CDR3 is built from 15 residues. This chain's CDR3 is CASSLGDRANSPLHF. The CDR3 coding sequence is TGTGCCAGCAGCTTGGGGGACAGGGCTAATTCACCCCTCCACTTT.

This chain connects TRBV27 to TRBJ1-4, with 7 nucleotides matching TRBD1. The CDR3 is 17 residues long. Germline CDR1 MNHEY, CDR2 SMNVEV (reference sequence). Trimming removed 4 bases from V and 4 bases from J; junction bases left unmatched: 12. The CDR3 sequence is CASSSKQGWGNNEKLFF. CDR3 DNA sequence: TGTGCCAGCAGTTCCAAACAGGGGTGGGGGAATAATGAAAAACTGTTTTTT.

The rearrangement joins TRBV27 to TRBJ2-7; D possibly corresponds to TRBD1 (5 bases). V dropped 0 bases and J dropped 6 bases, with 6 bases sitting between them. Germline V gene data show CDR1 as MNHEY and CDR2 as SMNVEV (reference sequence). The CDR3 is 12 amino acids. The CDR3 reads CASSLSGVEQYF. CDR3 in DNA: TGTGCCAGCAGTTTATCAGGGGTCGAGCAGTACTTC.